The 5 T cell receptor beta chains given below trace back to one sample, sequenced in a study of human T cells and chemical hapten exposure. TCRdb reprocessed the RACE reads with MiXCR, giving one entry per CDR3 protein. The sample yields about 48,000 distinct CDR3 sequences, approximately 9.9% seen once. This sample's time point: patch test 3, about 24 weeks after DPC sensitization. Described treatment: therapeutic diphenylcyclopropenone sensitization with weekly scalp DPC. The sequencing used whole blood, collected in connection with sensitization to the hapten diphenylcyclopropenone (DPC). Source of these receptors: a woman aged 35 to 49 with alopecia areata. Some clones in this sample may be carry-over from other donors' samples.

This clonotype was seen at least ten times. The CDR3 carries no conserved terminal phenylalanine or tryptophan, so it likely arises from a read error. The DNA is left out, because the CDR3 cannot be placed on it with certainty; the CDR3 is given as TCRdb lists it. V is TRBV24-1 and J is TRBJ1-6. The CDR3 length equals 8 residues, ends included. In germline, CDR1 is KGHDR, CDR2 SFDVKD. The CDR3 loop is CATSPSLP.

This clonotype was counted once. The J gene is TRBJ1-3, the V gene TRBV9; possibly TRBD1 for D (6 bases). This CDR3 is built from 16 residues. V was trimmed by 4 bases and J by 0 bases, leaving 14 bases between them. The germline V gene has CDR1 SGDLS and CDR2 YYNGEE. CDR3 region: CASSPRQASSGNTIYF. The DNA for the CDR3 is TGTGCCAGCAGCCCAAGACAGGCCAGCTCTGGAAACACCATATATTTT.

V gene TRBV18 combines with J gene TRBJ2-2; a possible D gene is TRBD1 (5 bases). The CDR3 consists of 15 residues. Germline V gene data show CDR1 as KGHSH and CDR2 as LQKENI. V lost 2 bases, J lost 4 bases, and 11 bases lay in between. For the CDR3, the DNA is TGTGCCAGCTCACCAGCAGGGTTGGGCACCGGGGAGCTGTTTTTT. Its protein is CASSPAGLGTGELFF.

This clonotype was observed a handful of times. V usage is TRBV9 and J usage is TRBJ2-3; D gene ambiguous. Looked up from germline, CDR1 is SGDLS and CDR2 is YYNGEE. This CDR3 spans 16 amino acids. Trimming shortened V by 0 bases and J by 6 bases, and 17 bases separated the two germline ends. The CDR3, as DNA: TGTGCCAGCAGCGTAGTTAACTTAGAAAAGACGGATACGCAGTATTTT. This gives the protein CASSVVNLEKTDTQYF.

This clonotype showed up just a few times. J is TRBJ1-6 and V is TRBV7-2; maybe TRBD1 (5 bases). V was pared by 1 base and J by 7 bases, with 14 bases between. This CDR3 has 16 residues. Germline-derived CDR1 and CDR2 are SGHTA and FQGNSA. The chain's CDR3 is CASSLDRAGWNSPLHF. The DNA for the CDR3 is TGTGCCAGCAGCTTAGATCGAGCAGGGTGGAATTCACCCCTCCACTTT.